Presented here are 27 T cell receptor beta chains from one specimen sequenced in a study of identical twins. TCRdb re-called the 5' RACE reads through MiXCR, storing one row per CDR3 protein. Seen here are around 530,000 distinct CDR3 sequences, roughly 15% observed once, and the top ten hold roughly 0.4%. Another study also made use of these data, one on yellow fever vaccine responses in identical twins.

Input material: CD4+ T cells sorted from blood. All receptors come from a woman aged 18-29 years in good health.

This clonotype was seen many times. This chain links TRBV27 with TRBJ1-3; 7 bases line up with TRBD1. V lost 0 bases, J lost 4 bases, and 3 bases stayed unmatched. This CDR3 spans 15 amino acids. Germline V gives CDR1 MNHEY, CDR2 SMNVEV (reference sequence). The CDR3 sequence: CASSLSPGGGNTIYF. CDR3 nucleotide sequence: TGTGCCAGCAGTTTATCTCCAGGGGGAGGAAACACCATATATTTT.

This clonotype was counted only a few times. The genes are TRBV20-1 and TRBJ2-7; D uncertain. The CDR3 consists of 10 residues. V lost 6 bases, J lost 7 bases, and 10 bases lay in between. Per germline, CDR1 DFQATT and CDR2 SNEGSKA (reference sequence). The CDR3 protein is CSAGMGEQYF. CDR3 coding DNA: TGCAGTGCCGGCATGGGGGAGCAGTACTTC.

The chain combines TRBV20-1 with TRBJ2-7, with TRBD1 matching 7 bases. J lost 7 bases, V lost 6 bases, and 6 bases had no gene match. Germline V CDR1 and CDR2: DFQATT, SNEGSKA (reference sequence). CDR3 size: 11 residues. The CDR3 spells CSAQTGLEQYV. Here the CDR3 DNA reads TGCAGTGCCCAGACAGGGCTTGAGCAGTACGTC.

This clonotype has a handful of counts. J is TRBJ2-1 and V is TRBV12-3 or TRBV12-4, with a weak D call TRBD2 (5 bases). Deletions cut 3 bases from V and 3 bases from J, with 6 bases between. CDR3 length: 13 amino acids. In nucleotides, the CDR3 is TGTGCCAGCAGTTTCGGGAACTACAATGAGCAGTTCTTC. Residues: CASSFGNYNEQFF.

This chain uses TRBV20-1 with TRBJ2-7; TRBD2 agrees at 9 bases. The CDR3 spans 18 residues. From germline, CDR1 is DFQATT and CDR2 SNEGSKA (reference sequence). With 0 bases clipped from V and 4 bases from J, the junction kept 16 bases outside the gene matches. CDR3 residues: CSARDRKSSGNLIYEQYF. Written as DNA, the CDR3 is TGCAGTGCTAGAGATAGGAAGTCTAGCGGGAATCTTATATACGAGCAGTACTTC.

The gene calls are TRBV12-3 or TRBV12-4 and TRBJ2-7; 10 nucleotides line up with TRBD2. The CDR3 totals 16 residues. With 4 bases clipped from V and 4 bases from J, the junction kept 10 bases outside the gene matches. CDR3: CASSSESGRARYEQYF. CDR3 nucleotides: TGTGCCAGCAGTTCGGAGAGCGGGAGGGCCAGATACGAGCAGTACTTC.

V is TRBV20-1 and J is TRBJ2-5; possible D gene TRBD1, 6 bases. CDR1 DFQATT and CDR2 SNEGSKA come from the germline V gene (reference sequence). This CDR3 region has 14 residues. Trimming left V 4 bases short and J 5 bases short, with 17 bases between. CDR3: CSATRQAPRETQYF. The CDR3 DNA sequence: TGCAGTGCTACTAGACAGGCACCGAGGGAGACCCAGTACTTC.

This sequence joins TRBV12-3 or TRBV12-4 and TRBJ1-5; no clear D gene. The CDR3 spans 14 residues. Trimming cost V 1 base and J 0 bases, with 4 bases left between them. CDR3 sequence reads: CASSLVYSNQPQHF. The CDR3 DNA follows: TGTGCCAGCAGTTTAGTATATAGCAATCAGCCCCAGCATTTT.

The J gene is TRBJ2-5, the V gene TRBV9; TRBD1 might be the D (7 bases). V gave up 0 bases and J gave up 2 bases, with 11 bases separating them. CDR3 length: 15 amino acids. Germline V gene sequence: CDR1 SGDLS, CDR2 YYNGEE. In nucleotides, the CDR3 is TGTGCCAGCAGCGTAGTTTCAGGGGGGCAAGAGACCCAGTACTTC. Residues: CASSVVSGGQETQYF.

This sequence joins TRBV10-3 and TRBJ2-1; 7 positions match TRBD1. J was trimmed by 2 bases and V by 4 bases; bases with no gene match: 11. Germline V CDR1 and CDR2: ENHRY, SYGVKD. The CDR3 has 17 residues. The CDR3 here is CAISGPRQGDPYNEQFF. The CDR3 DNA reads TGTGCCATCAGTGGCCCTAGACAGGGCGACCCCTACAATGAGCAGTTCTTC.

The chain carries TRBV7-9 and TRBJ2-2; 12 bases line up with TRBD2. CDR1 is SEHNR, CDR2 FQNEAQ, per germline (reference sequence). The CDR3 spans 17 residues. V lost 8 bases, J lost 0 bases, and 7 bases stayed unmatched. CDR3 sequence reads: CASGVRTSGANTGELFF. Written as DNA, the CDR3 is TGTGCCAGCGGAGTACGGACTAGCGGGGCGAACACCGGGGAGCTGTTTTTT.

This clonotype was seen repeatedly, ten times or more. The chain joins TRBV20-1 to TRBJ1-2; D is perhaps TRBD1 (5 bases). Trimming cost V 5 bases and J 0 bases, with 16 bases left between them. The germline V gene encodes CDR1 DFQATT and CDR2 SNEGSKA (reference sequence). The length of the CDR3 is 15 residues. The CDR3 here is CSAPAGGSANYGYTF. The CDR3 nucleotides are TGCAGTGCTCCAGCCGGGGGTAGCGCTAACTATGGCTACACCTTC.

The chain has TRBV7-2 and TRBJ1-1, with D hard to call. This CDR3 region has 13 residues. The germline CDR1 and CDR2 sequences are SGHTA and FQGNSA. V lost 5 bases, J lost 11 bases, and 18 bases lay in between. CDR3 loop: CASSTRMTTRAFF. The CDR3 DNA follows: TGTGCCAGCAGCACCCGAATGACCACTCGCGCTTTCTTT.

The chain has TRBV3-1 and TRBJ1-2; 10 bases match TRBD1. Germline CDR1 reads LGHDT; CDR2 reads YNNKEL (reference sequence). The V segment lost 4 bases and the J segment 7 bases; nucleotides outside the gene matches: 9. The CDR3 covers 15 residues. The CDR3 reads CASSPAGQGVGGYTF. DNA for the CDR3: TGTGCCAGCAGCCCTGCCGGACAGGGGGTAGGTGGCTACACCTTC.

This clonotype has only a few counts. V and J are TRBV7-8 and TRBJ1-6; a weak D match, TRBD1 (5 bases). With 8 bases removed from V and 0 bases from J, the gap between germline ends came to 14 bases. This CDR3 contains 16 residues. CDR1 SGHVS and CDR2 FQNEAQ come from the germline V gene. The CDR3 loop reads CASSVGASSYNSPLHF. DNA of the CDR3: TGTGCCAGCTCCGTCGGGGCCAGCTCCTATAATTCACCCCTCCACTTT.

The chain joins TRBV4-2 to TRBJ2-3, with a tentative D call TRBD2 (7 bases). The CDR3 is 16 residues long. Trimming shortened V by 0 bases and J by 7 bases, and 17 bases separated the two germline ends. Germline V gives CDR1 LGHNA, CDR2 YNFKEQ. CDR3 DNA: TGTGCCAGCAGCCAAGATGGAGGGGGGGCCACCTATACGCAGTATTTT. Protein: CASSQDGGGATYTQYF.

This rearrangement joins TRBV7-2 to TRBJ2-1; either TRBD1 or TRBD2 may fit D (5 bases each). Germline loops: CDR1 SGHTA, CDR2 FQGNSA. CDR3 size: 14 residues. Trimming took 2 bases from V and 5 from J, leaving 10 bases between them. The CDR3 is CASSLRDDNNEQFF. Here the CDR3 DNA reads TGTGCCAGCAGCTTAAGGGACGACAACAATGAGCAGTTCTTC.

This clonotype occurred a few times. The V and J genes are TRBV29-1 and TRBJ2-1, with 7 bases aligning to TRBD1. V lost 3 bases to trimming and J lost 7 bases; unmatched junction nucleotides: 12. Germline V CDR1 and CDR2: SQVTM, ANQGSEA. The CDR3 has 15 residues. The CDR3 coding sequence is TGCAGCGTTGAGGTGCGAACAGGGGTCCGTAATGAGCAGTTCTTC. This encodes CSVEVRTGVRNEQFF.

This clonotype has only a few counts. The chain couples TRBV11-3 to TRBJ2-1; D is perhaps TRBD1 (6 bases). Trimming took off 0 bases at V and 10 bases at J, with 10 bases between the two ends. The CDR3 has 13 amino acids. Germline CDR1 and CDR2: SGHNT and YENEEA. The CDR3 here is CASSLDLGQEQFF. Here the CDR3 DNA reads TGTGCCAGCAGCTTAGATCTTGGACAGGAGCAGTTCTTC.

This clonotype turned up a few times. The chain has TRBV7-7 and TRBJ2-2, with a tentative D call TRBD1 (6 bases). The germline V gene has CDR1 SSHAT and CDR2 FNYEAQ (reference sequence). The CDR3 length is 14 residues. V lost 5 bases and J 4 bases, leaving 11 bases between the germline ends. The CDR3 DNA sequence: TGTGCCAGCAGCGCGGACAGCCCCACCGGGGAGCTGTTTTTT. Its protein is CASSADSPTGELFF.

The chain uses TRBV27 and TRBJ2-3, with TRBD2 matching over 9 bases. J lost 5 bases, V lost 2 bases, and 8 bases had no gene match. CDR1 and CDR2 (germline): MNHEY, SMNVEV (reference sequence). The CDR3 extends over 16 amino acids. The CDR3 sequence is CASSLAGGQFGDTQYF. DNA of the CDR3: TGTGCCAGCAGTTTAGCGGGGGGGCAGTTTGGAGATACGCAGTATTTT.

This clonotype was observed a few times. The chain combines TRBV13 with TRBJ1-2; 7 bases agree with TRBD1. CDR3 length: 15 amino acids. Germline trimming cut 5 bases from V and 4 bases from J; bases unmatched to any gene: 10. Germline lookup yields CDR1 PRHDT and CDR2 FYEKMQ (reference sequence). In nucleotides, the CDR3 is TGTGCCAGCAGCCGTGACAGGGTTCTGCTCTATGGCTACACCTTC. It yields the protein CASSRDRVLLYGYTF.

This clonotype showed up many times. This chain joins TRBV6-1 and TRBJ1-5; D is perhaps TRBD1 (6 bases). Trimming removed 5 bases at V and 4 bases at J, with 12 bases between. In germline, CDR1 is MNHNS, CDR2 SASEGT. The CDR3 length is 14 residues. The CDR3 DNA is TGTGCCAGCAGTACCCCTACAGGGAATCAGCCCCAGCATTTT. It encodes CASSTPTGNQPQHF.

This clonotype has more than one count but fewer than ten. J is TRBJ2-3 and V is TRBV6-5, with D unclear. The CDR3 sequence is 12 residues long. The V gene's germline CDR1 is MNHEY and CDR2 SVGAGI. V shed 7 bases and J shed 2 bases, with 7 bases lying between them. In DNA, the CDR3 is TGTGCCAGCAAGGACCTCACAGATACGCAGTATTTT. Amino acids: CASKDLTDTQYF.

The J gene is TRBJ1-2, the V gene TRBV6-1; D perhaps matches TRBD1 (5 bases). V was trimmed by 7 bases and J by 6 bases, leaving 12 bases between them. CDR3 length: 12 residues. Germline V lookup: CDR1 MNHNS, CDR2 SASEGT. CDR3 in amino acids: CASTRGADGYTF. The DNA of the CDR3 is TGTGCCAGCACAAGGGGCGCGGATGGCTACACCTTC.

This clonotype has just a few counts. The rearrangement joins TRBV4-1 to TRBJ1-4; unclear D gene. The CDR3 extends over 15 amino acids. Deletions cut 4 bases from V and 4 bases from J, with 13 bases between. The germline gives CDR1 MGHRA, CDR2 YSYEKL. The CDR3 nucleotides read TGCGCCAGCAGCCCGACGGACGGTCTTAATGAAAAACTGTTTTTT. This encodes CASSPTDGLNEKLFF.

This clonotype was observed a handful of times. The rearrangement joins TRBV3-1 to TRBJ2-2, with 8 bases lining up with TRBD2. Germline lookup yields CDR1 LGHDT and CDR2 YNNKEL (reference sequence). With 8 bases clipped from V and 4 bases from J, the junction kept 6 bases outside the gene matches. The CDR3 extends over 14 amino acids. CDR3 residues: CASGGTRGTGELFF. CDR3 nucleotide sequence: TGTGCCAGCGGGGGGACTAGGGGCACCGGGGAGCTGTTTTTT.